Below, 3 T cell receptor beta chains from the same sample are listed, as sequenced in a study of T cell changes during pregnancy in multiple sclerosis. Assay: immunoSEQ multiplex PCR; the TCRdb copy retains only in-frame clones and omits some. The sample records approximately 64,000 clones, about 90% being singletons. The sequencing here drew on peripheral blood, taken in the first trimester of pregnancy. These TCRs come from a female donor with multiple sclerosis, enrolled in a pregnancy study.

In its sample, this clone was seen a few times. The V call is TRBV30, the J call TRBJ1-1; D perhaps matches TRBD1 (6 bases). The CDR3 has 13 amino acids. The germline V gene encodes CDR1 GTSNPN and CDR2 SVGIG (reference sequence). V was clipped by 2 bases and J by 4 bases, with 11 bases between them. The CDR3, as DNA: TGTGCCTGGAGTCGGACAGTGGCCACTGAAGCTTTCTTT. Translating it yields CAWSRTVATEAFF.

This sequence joins TRBV5-1 and TRBJ2-7; 8 nucleotides agree with TRBD1. This CDR3 is 14 amino acids long. The junction had 5 bases not matched to a gene; V was cut back by 3 bases and J by 3 bases. The germline CDR1 and CDR2 sequences are SGHRS and YFSETQ. The CDR3 region has the DNA TGCGCCAGCAGCTCACACAGGGGGAGCTACGAGCAGTACTTC. Its protein is CASSSHRGSYEQYF.

The chain has TRBV5-5 and TRBJ2-7; tentatively, D is TRBD1 (5 bases). CDR3 length equals 11 residues. Germline V gene data show CDR1 as SGHKS and CDR2 as YYEKEE (reference sequence). The germline V and J ends were trimmed by 4 bases and 3 bases, with 5 bases remaining between them. The CDR3 is CASSQGYEQYF. The CDR3, as DNA: TGTGCCAGCAGCCAGGGCTACGAGCAGTACTTC.